This T cell receptor beta chain appears in the sequencing data of a study of Ad26.COV2.S vaccination and SARS-CoV-2 variants. Study details: Donor was one of the participants in the Ad26.COV2.S arm of the COV1001 trial. Findings and caveats of the study: An underestimation of total T cell responses may have resulted from the TCR breadth and depth analyses.

Produced via immunoSEQ multiplex PCR; TCRdb's table is partial and in-frame only. Here the sample spans 450,000 to 550,000 clones, 85% to 90% being singletons. CDR1 and CDR2 (germline): LNHDA, SQIVND (reference sequence). The J segment lost 4 bases and the V segment lost 4 bases, leaving 10 bases of the junction unmatched. The CDR3 sequence is 16 residues long. Documented treatment: around 19 received Ad26.COV2.S at low or high dose, single or two shots; roughly five received placebo; per-sample allocation not given. At day 63 after the first vaccine or placebo injection, samples were drawn. With respect to this clone: What it recognizes is unknown.

The material was peripheral blood, obtained in a trial of Ad26.COV2.S vaccine versus placebo. The chain recombines TRBV19 with TRBJ2-3, with TRBD1 matching over 8 bases. The clonotype comes from a person aged 18-60 years who received the Ad26.COV2.S COVID-19 vaccine or a placebo. CDR3 loop: CASSTPGGSLADTQYF. CDR3 nucleotide sequence: TGTGCCAGTAGTACCCCAGGGGGCTCCTTAGCAGATACGCAGTATTTT.